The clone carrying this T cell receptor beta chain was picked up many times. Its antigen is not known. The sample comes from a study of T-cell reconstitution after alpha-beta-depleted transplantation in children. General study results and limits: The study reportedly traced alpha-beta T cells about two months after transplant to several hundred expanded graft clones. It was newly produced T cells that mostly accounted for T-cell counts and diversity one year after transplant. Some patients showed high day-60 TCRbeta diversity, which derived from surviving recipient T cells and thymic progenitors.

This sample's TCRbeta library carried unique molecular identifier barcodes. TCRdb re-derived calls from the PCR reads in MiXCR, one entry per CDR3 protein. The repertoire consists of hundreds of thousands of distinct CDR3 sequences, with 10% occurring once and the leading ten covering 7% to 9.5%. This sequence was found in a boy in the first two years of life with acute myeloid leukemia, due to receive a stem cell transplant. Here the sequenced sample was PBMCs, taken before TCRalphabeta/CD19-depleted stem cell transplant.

The CDR3 protein is CSVEEGASGGAGELFF. CDR3 in DNA: TGCAGCGTTGAAGAGGGAGCTAGCGGGGGGGCCGGGGAGCTGTTTTTT. The rearrangement links TRBV29-1 to TRBJ2-2, with TRBD2 matching over 12 bases. This CDR3 contains 16 residues. Trimming took 0 bases from V and 6 from J; bases not matched to a gene: 5. CDR1 SQVTM and CDR2 ANQGSEA come from the germline V gene.